The clone carrying this T cell receptor beta chain occurred a few times. The antigen is not known. There are 14 residues in the CDR3. Trimming pared 1 base from V and 5 bases from J, leaving 12 bases between. CDR1 and CDR2 (germline): SGHTA, FQGNSA. This sample stems from a study of T cell repertoires in cytomegalovirus infection. Whole-study findings and limits: Summed public TCR beta family frequency identified CMV carriers bearing the relevant HLA. Predominance within the ex vivo response was attributable to HLA-C-restricted CMV-specific TCR beta clonotypes.

TCRdb reprocessed the reads with MiXCR, giving one entry per CDR3 protein. Of about 440,000 distinct CDR3 sequences listed, about a third are singletons. The sample was PBMCs. The sequence came from a human donor in good health (CMV status not recorded). Some clones in this sample may be carry-over from other donors' samples. The rearrangement joins TRBV7-2 to TRBJ2-7; possible D gene TRBD2, 5 bases. This CDR3 reads CASSLVLDGNEQYF. The CDR3 nucleotides read TGTGCCAGCAGCTTAGTTCTGGACGGGAACGAGCAGTACTTC.